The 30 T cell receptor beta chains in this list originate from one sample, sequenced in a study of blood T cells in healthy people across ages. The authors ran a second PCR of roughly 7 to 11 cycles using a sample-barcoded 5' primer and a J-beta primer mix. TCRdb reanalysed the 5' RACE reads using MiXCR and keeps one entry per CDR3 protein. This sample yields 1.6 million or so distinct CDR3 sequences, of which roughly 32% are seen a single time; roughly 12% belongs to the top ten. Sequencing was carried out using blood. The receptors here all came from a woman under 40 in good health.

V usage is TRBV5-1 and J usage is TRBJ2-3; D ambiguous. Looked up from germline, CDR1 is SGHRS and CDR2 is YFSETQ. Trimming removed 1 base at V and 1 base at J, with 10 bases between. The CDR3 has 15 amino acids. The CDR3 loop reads CASSLYVLGTDTQYF. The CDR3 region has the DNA TGCGCCAGCAGCTTGTACGTCCTGGGCACAGATACGCAGTATTTT.

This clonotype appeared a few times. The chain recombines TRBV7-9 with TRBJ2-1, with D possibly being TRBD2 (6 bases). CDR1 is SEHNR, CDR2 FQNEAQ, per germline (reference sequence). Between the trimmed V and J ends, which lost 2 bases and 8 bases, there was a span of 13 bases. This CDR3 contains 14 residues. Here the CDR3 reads CASSLYSGADEQFF. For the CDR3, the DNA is TGTGCCAGCAGCTTATATTCGGGAGCGGATGAGCAGTTCTTC. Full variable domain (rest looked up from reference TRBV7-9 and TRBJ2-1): DTGVSQNPRHKITKRGQNVTFRCDPISEHNRLYWYRQTLGQGPEFLTYFQNEAQLEKSRLLSDRFSAERPKGSFSTLEIQRTEQGDSAMYLCASSLYSGADEQFFGPGTRLTVL.

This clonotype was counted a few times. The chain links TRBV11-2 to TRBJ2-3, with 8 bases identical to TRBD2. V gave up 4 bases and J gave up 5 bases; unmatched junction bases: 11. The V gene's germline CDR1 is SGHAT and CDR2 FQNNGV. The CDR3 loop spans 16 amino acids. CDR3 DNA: TGTGCCAGCAGCTACTCCCTCGGGGGGGCTGAAGATACGCAGTATTTT. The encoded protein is CASSYSLGGAEDTQYF.

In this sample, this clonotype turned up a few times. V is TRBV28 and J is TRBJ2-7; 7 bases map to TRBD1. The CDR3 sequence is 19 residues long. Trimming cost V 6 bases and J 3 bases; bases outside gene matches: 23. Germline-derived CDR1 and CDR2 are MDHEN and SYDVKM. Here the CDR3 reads CASRVYPPSEGGRDYEQYF. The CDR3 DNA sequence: TGTGCCAGCAGAGTTTACCCCCCCTCCGAAGGGGGCAGGGACTACGAGCAGTACTTC.

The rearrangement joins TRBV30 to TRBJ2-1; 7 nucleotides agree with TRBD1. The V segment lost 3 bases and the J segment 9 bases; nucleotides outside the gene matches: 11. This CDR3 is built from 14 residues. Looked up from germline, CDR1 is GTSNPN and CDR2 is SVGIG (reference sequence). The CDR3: CAWRNDRVLGEQFF. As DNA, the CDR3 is TGTGCCTGGAGAAACGACAGGGTGTTAGGTGAGCAGTTCTTC.

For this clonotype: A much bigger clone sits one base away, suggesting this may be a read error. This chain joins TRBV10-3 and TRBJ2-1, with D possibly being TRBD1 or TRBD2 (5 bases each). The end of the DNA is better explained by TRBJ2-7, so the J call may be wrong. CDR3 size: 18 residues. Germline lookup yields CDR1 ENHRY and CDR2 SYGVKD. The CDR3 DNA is TGTGCCATCAGTGACCGGGACGGAACGAAGATCTCCTACAATGAGCAGTACTTC. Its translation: CAISDRDGTKISYNEQYF.

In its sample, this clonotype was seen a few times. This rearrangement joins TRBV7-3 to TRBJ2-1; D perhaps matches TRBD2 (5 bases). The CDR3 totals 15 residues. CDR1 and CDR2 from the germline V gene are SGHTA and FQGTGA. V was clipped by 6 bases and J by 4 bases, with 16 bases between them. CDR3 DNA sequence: TGTGCCAGCAGTACAACGGGGAGAGAGTACAATGAGCAGTTCTTC. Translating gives CASSTTGREYNEQFF.

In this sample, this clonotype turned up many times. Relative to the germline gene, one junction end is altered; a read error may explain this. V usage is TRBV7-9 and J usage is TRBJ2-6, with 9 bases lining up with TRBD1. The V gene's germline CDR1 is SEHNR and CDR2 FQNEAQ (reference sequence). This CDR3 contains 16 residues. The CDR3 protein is CASSSGTGTGANVLTF. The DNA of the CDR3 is TGCGCCAGCAGCTCGGGGACAGGGACTGGGGCCAACGTCCTGACTTTC.

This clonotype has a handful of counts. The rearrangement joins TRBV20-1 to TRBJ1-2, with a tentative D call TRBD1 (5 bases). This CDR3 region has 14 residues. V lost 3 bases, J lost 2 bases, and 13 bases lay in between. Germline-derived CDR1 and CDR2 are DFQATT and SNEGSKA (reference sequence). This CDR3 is CSARLPRTNYGYTF. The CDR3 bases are TGCAGTGCTAGGCTTCCCAGGACAAACTATGGCTACACCTTC.

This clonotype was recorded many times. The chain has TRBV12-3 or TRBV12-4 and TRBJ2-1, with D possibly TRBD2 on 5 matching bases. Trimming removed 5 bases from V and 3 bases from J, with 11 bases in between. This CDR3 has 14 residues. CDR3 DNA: TGTGCCAGCAGTGTGCTAGCAAACTACAATGAGCAGTTCTTC. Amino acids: CASSVLANYNEQFF.

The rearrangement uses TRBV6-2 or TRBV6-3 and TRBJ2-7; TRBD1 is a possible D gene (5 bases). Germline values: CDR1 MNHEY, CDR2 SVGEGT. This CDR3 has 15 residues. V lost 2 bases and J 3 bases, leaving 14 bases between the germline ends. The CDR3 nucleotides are TGTGCCAGCAGTTACGAGTGGCAGGGCCTCTACGAGCAGTACTTC. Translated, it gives CASSYEWQGLYEQYF.

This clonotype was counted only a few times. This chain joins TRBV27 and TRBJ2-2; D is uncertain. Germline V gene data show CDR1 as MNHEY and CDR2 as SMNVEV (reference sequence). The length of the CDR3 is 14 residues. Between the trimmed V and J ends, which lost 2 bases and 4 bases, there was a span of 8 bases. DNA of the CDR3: TGTGCCAGCAGTTTAAAACCCGGCACCGGGGAGCTGTTTTTT. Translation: CASSLKPGTGELFF.

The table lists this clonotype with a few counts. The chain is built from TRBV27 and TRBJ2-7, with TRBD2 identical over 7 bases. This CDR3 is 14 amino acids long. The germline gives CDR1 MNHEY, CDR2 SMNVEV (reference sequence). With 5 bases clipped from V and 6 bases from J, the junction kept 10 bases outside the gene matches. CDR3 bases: TGTGCCAGCAGTAGCGGGACGGATAAAGGCGAGCAGTACTTC. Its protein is CASSSGTDKGEQYF.

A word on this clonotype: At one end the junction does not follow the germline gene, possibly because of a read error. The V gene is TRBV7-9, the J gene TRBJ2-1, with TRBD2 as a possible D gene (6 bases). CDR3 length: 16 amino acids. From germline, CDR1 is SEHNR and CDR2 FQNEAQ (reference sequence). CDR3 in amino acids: CACRDGLQPTYNEQFF. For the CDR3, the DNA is TGTGCCTGCAGGGATGGACTACAACCAACCTACAATGAGCAGTTCTTC.

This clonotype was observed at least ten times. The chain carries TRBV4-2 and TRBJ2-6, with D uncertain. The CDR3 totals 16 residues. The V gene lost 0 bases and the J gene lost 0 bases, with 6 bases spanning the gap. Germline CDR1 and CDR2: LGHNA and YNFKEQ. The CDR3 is CASSQEALSGANVLTF. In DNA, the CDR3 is TGTGCCAGCAGCCAAGAGGCTCTCTCTGGGGCCAACGTCCTGACTTTC.

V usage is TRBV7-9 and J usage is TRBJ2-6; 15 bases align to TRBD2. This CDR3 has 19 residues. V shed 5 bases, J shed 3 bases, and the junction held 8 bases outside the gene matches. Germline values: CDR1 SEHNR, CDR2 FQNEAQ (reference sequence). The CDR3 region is CASSPGLAGGRGGANVLTF. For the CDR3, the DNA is TGTGCCAGCAGCCCGGGACTAGCGGGAGGTAGGGGTGGGGCCAACGTCCTGACTTTC.

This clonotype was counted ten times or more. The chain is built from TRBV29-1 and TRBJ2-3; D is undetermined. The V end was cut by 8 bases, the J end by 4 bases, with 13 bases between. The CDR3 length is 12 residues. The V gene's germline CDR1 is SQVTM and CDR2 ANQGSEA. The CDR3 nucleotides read TGCAGCATACTACATGGAGCAGATACGCAGTATTTT. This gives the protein CSILHGADTQYF.

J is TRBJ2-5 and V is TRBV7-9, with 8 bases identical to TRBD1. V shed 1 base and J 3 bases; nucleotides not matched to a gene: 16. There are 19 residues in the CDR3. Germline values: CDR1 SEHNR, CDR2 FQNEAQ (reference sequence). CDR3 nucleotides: TGTGCCAGCAGCTTAGGTCGTGTATTCGGACAGGGTAGGAAAGAGACCCAGTACTTC. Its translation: CASSLGRVFGQGRKETQYF.

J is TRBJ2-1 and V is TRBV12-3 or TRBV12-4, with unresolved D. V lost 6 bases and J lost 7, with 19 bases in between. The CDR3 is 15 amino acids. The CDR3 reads CASSQLRTGRNEQFF. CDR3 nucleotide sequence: TGTGCCAGCAGCCAACTAAGGACGGGTCGGAATGAGCAGTTCTTC.

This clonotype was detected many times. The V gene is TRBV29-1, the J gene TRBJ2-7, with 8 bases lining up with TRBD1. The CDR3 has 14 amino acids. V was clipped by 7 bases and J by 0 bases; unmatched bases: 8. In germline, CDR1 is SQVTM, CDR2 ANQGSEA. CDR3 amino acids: CSGTGTGSSYEQYF. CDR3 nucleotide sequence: TGCAGCGGCACCGGGACAGGTAGCTCCTACGAGCAGTACTTC.

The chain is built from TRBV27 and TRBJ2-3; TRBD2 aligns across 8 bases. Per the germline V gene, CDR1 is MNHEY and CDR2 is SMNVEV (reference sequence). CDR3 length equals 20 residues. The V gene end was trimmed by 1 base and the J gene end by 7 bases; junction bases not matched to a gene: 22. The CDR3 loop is CASSLLSGSLFATKKHTQYF. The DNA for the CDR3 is TGTGCCAGCAGTTTATTGAGCGGGAGCCTTTTTGCGACGAAGAAGCATACGCAGTATTTT.

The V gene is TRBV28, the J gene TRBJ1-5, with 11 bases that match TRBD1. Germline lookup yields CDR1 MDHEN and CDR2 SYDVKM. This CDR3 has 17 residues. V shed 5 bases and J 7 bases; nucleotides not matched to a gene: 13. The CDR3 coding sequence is TGTGCCAGCAGTATAACAGCCCGGACAGGGGGCATCCAGCCCCAGCATTTT. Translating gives CASSITARTGGIQPQHF.

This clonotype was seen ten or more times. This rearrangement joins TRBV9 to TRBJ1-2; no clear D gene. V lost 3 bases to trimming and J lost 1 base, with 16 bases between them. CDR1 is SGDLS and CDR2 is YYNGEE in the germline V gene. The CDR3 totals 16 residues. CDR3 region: CASSANTERINYGYTF. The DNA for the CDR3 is TGTGCCAGCAGCGCCAACACAGAGAGGATTAACTATGGCTACACCTTC.

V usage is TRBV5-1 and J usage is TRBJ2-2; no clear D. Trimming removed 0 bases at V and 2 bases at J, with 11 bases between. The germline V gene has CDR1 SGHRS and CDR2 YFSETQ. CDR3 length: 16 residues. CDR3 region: CASSLVSTSNTGELFF. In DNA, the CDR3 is TGCGCCAGCAGCTTGGTCTCAACGTCCAACACCGGGGAGCTGTTTTTT.

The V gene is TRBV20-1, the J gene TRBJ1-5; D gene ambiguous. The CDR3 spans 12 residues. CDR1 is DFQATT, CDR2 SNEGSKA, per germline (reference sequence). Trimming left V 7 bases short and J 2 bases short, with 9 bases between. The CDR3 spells CSGGSGNQPQHF. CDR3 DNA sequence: TGCAGTGGAGGGTCCGGCAATCAGCCCCAGCATTTT.

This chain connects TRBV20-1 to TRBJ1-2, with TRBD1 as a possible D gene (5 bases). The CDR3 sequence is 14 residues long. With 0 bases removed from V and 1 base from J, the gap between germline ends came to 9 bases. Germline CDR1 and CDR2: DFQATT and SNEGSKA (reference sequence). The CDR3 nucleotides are TGCAGTGCTAGAGAGTCAGGGAGTAACTATGGCTACACCTTC. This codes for CSARESGSNYGYTF.

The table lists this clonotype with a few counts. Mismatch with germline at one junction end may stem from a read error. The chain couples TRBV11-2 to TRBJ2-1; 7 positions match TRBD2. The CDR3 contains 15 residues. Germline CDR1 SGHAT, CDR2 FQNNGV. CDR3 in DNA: TGCGCCAGCAGCTTTGCAGGGACTATCTACAATGAGCAGTTCTTC. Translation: CASSFAGTIYNEQFF. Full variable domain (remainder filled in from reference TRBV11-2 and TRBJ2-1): EAGVAQSPRYKIIEKRQSVAFWCNPISGHATLYWYQQILGQGPKLLIQFQNNGVVDDSQLPKDRFSAERLKGVDSTLKIQPAKLEDSAVYLCASSFAGTIYNEQFFGPGTRLTVL.

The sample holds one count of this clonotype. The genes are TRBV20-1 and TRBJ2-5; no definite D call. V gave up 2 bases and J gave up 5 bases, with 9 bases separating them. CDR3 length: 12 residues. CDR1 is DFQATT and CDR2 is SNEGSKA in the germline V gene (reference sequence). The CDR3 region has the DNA TGCAGTGCTAGAACAAGAGTGGAGACCCAGTACTTC. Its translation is CSARTRVETQYF.

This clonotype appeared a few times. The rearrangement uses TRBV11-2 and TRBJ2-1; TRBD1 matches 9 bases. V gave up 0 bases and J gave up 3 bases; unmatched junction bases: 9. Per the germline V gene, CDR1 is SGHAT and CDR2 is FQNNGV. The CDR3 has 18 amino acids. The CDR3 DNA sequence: TGTGCCAGCAGCTTAGATAAGGACAGGGGAGGTATCTACAATGAGCAGTTCTTC. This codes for CASSLDKDRGGIYNEQFF.

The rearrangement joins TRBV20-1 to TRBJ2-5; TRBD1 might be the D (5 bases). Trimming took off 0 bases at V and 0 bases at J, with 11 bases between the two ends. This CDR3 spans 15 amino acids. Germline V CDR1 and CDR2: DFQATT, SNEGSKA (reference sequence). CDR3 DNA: TGCAGTGCTAGAGATCTGTGGACAAACCAAGAGACCCAGTACTTC. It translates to CSARDLWTNQETQYF.